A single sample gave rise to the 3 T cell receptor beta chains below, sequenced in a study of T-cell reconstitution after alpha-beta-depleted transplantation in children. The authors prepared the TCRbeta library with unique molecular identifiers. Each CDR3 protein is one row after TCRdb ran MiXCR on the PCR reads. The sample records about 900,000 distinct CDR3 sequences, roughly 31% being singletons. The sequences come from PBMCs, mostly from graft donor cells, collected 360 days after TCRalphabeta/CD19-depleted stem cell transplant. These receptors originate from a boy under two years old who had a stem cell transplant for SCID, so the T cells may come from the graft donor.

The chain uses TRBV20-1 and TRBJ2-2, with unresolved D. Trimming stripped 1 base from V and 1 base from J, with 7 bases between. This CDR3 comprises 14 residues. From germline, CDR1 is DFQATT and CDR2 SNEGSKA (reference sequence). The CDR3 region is CSARGGWNTGELFF. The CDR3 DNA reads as TGCAGTGCTAGAGGCGGCTGGAACACCGGGGAGCTGTTTTTT.

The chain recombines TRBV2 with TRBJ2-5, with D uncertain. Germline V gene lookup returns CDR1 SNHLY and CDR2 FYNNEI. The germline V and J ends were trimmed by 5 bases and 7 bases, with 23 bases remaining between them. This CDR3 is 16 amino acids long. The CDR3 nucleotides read TGTGCCAGCAGTCATCGGTCAAGACCCCGCGGTGGGACCCAGTACTTC. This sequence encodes CASSHRSRPRGGTQYF.

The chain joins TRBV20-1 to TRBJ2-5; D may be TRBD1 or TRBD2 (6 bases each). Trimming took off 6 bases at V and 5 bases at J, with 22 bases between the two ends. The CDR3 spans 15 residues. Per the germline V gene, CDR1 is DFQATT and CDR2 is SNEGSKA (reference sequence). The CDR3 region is CSARPVWGAGETQYF. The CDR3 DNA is TGCAGTGCACGCCCGGTATGGGGGGCCGGGGAGACCCAGTACTTC.